These 16 T cell receptor beta chains came from one sample sequenced in a study of cytomegalovirus exposure and HLA in healthy donors (dated by TCRdb to the late 2010s). Libraries were made using the immunoSEQ multiplex PCR assay. For the multiplex PCR, a mixture combining 60 forward primers for TCR Vbeta segments and 13 reverse primers for TCR Jbeta segments was used. Imported from immuneACCESS, the table was reduced by TCRdb to in-frame sequences with V and J called. These copies leave out some clones; in studies compared against another copy, an unresolved V gene accounts for under half, and the cause of the remainder is not known. The sample table records 150,000 to 160,000 clones; more than 75% of these occur just once. The leading ten clones occupy roughly 2.4% of the sample. Source material: PBMCs. The source is a woman aged 18-29 years in good health and CMV-seronegative.

J is TRBJ2-5 and V is TRBV28, with 7 bases aligning to TRBD1. The J call may be incorrect, as the DNA end agrees better with TRBJ2-7. The germline V gene encodes CDR1 MDHEN and CDR2 SYDVKM. The CDR3 runs 14 residues. The CDR3 DNA follows: TGTGCCAGCAGTCGACAGGGTTTTCCCTACGAGCAGTACTTC. Residues: CASSRQGFPYEQYF.

This chain uses TRBV28 with TRBJ1-2; a weak D match, TRBD1 (6 bases). The CDR3 extends over 12 amino acids. CDR1 is MDHEN and CDR2 is SYDVKM in the germline V gene. V was cut by 8 bases and J by 5 bases, with 12 bases left in between. CDR3 coding DNA: TGTGCCAGCGGTACAGGGCTTTATGGCTACACCTTC. This encodes CASGTGLYGYTF.

Remarks on this clone: The identical CDR3 is also encoded by other nucleotide sequences in the sample. The rearrangement links TRBV2 to TRBJ2-1; D not resolved. V lost 4 bases to trimming and J lost 7 bases, with 8 bases between them. The CDR3 contains 12 residues. Germline lookup yields CDR1 SNHLY and CDR2 FYNNEI. In DNA form, the CDR3 reads TGTGCCAGCAGTGTTAACAGAAATGAGCAGTTCTTC. Its protein is CASSVNRNEQFF. Together with reference TRBV2 and TRBJ2-1, the CDR3 gives the full variable domain: EPEVTQTPSHQVTQMGQEVILRCVPISNHLYFYWYRQILGQKVEFLVSFYNNEISEKSEIFDDQFSVERPDGSNFTLKIRSTKLEDSAMYFCASSVNRNEQFFGPGTRLTVL.

The chain is built from TRBV21-1 and TRBJ1-4. TRBV21-1 represents a pseudogene. The CDR3 is 15 amino acids. CDR3 in amino acids: CASSRGARDDEKLFF. The CDR3 DNA reads TGTGCCTCTTCCCGGGGGGCCCGGGACGATGAAAAACTGTTTTTT.

The V call is TRBV5-4, the J call TRBJ2-1; D is possibly TRBD1 (5 bases). Germline V gene data show CDR1 as SGHNT and CDR2 as YYREEE (reference sequence). V lost 0 bases and J lost 9, with 16 bases in between. The CDR3 extends over 15 amino acids. The CDR3 DNA is TGTGCCAGCAGCTTGGCGGCAGGGCAAGGGGCTGAGCAGTTCTTC. This codes for CASSLAAGQGAEQFF.

The chain has TRBV27 and TRBJ2-5; 9 bases match TRBD1. The end of the DNA is better explained by TRBJ2-7, so the J call may be wrong. This CDR3 has 13 amino acids. The germline CDR1 and CDR2 sequences are MNHEY and SMNVEV (reference sequence). Here the CDR3 reads CASSPRDRDEQYF. The CDR3 DNA is TGTGCCAGCAGCCCCCGGGACAGGGACGAGCAGTACTTC.

V and J are TRBV2 and TRBJ1-6; TRBD1 agrees at 7 bases. Germline V gene lookup returns CDR1 SNHLY and CDR2 FYNNEI. V shed 6 bases, J shed 4 bases, and the junction held 9 bases outside the gene matches. This CDR3 region has 16 residues. The DNA of the CDR3 is TGTGCCAGCAGCGACAGGGCTACCATTTATAATTCACCCCTCCACTTT. Protein sequence: CASSDRATIYNSPLHF.

This rearrangement joins TRBV27 to TRBJ1-5; D remains ambiguous. CDR1 MNHEY and CDR2 SMNVEV come from the germline V gene (reference sequence). The CDR3 consists of 13 residues. V dropped 7 bases and J dropped 0 bases, with 7 bases sitting between them. DNA for the CDR3: TGTGCCAGCAAGCCGAATAGCAATCAGCCCCAGCATTTT. Translating it yields CASKPNSNQPQHF.

This rearrangement joins TRBV28 to TRBJ1-5; D is possibly TRBD1 (5 bases). The CDR3 is made up of 14 amino acids. Trimming removed 2 bases from V and 1 base from J, with 6 bases in between. Germline CDR1 and CDR2: MDHEN and SYDVKM. CDR3 protein: CASSLRGSNQPQHF. In DNA form, the CDR3 reads TGTGCCAGCAGTTTAAGGGGCAGCAATCAGCCCCAGCATTTT.

The rearrangement uses TRBV5-1 and TRBJ1-3, with D hard to call. Germline V gives CDR1 SGHRS, CDR2 YFSETQ. V was cut by 4 bases and J by 4 bases, with 9 bases left in between. The CDR3 consists of 13 residues. The DNA for the CDR3 is TGCGCCAGCAGCCCCGAGCGGGGAAACACCATATATTTT. It translates to CASSPERGNTIYF.

The chain links TRBV10-3 to TRBJ2-7, with TRBD1 identical over 9 bases. This CDR3 contains 13 residues. V gave up 6 bases and J gave up 2 bases; unmatched junction bases: 2. Germline-derived CDR1 and CDR2 are ENHRY and SYGVKD. The chain's CDR3 is CAIRGQGTYEQYF. The CDR3 region has the DNA TGTGCCATCAGGGGACAGGGTACCTACGAGCAGTACTTC.

The chain couples TRBV27 to TRBJ2-3; D perhaps matches TRBD2 (7 bases). V was clipped by 3 bases and J by 1 base, with 11 bases between them. Germline V gene sequence: CDR1 MNHEY, CDR2 SMNVEV (reference sequence). CDR3 size: 15 residues. The CDR3, as DNA: TGTGCCAGCAGTTTCGAGGGGGGGGGCACAGATACGCAGTATTTT. It is translated as CASSFEGGGTDTQYF.

The chain links TRBV7-2 to TRBJ2-7; 8 bases fit TRBD2. Trimming took 1 base from V and 3 from J; bases not matched to a gene: 5. The CDR3 covers 15 residues. From germline, CDR1 is SGHTA and CDR2 FQGNSA. The CDR3 nucleotides are TGTGCCAGCAGCTTAGGAGCCAGCGGGAGCTACGAGCAGTACTTC. Translated: CASSLGASGSYEQYF. The whole variable domain, remainder taken from reference TRBV7-2 and TRBJ2-7, is GAGVSQSPSNKVTEKGKDVELRCDPISGHTALYWYRQSLGQGLEFLIYFQGNSAPDKSGLPSDRFSAERTGGSVSTLTIQRTQQEDSAVYLCASSLGASGSYEQYFGPGTRLTVT.

The table lists this clone with a few counts. CDR3 sequence (DNA): TGCGCCAGCAGCCCCTCGGAAGGGGGTACAAACGAGCAGTACTTC. This translates into CASSPSEGGTNEQYF. This chain links TRBV4-1 with TRBJ2-7, with D tentatively TRBD1 (6 bases). The CDR3 totals 15 residues. Trimming took off 4 bases at V and 5 bases at J, with 18 bases between the two ends. Germline CDR1 is MGHRA and CDR2 is YSYEKL.

Details on this clone: The same CDR3 also results from other DNA sequences found in this sample. V gene TRBV6-6 combines with J gene TRBJ1-2; TRBD1 agrees at 7 bases. The V segment lost 0 bases and the J segment 7 bases; nucleotides outside the gene matches: 5. This CDR3 contains 14 residues. Germline-derived CDR1 and CDR2 are MNHNY and SVGAGI (reference sequence). CDR3 loop: CASSYSEGAGGYTF. For the CDR3, the DNA is TGTGCCAGCAGTTACTCAGAGGGGGCAGGTGGCTACACCTTC.

As to this clone: The junction differs from germline at one of its ends, possibly a read error. This sample includes further DNA sequences coding for the same CDR3. The gene calls are TRBV14 and TRBJ2-1, with D maybe TRBD2 (5 bases). This CDR3 region has 17 residues. Looked up from germline, CDR1 is SGHDN and CDR2 is FVKESK. CDR3 nucleotide sequence: TGCGCCAGCAGCCAAGAGCTATCCGGCGGGCCATACAATGAGCAGTTCTTC. The encoded protein is CASSQELSGGPYNEQFF.